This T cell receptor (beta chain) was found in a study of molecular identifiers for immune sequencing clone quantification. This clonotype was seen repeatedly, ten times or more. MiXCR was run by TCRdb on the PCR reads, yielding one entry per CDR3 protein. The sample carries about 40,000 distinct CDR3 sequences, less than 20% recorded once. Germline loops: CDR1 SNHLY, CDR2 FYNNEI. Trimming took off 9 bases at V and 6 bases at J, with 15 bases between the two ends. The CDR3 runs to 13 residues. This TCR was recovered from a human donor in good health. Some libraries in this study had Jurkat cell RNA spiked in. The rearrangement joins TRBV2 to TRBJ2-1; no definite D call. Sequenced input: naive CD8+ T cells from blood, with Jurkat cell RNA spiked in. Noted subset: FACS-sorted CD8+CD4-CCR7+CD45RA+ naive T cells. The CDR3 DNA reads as TGTGCCAGAGGAGTATTAGCAGGCAATGAGCAGTTCTTC. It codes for CARGVLAGNEQFF.